The 9 T cell receptor beta chains reported below all come from one sample, sequenced in a study of blood T cell repertoires in COVID-19. This table comes from immunoSEQ multiplex PCR, and its TCRdb copy is limited to in-frame clones, with some not included. Among roughly 250,000 clones, approximately 90% were seen once, and the ten largest hold around 1.2%. The specimen sequenced was PBMCs or T cells enriched from blood (not recorded which). The receptors were sampled from a middle-aged woman with acute COVID-19.

The chain employs TRBV5-1 and TRBJ2-3; TRBD1 agrees at 9 bases. V lost 0 bases and J lost 3; bases outside the gene matches: 5. CDR3 length equals 16 residues. Germline values: CDR1 SGHRS, CDR2 YFSETQ. The CDR3 region is CASSLGQGDVTDTQYF. In nucleotides, the CDR3 is TGCGCCAGCAGCTTGGGACAGGGGGATGTTACAGATACGCAGTATTTT.

J is TRBJ2-3 and V is TRBV29-1, with D possibly being TRBD1 (7 bases). Per germline, CDR1 SQVTM and CDR2 ANQGSEA. This CDR3 is 14 amino acids long. With 6 bases removed from V and 6 bases from J, the gap between germline ends came to 19 bases. The CDR3 loop is CSVPGGQSGDTQYF. As DNA, the CDR3 is TGCAGCGTCCCCGGGGGACAGAGCGGTGATACGCAGTATTTT.

The chain couples TRBV19 to TRBJ1-1; the D gene is possibly TRBD1 (5 bases). Trimming took 4 bases from V and 3 from J, leaving 15 bases between them. Germline loops: CDR1 LNHDA, CDR2 SQIVND (reference sequence). The CDR3 runs 15 residues. The CDR3: CASSTQNRRDTEAFF. The CDR3 coding sequence is TGTGCCAGTAGTACCCAGAACCGCAGGGACACTGAAGCTTTCTTT.

CDR3 in DNA: TGCGCCAGCAGGCCCCTTGAGACAGGGCGAAACACCATATATTTT. Translating it yields CASRPLETGRNTIYF. This chain uses TRBV5-1 with TRBJ1-3, with TRBD1 matching 7 bases. Per germline, CDR1 SGHRS and CDR2 YFSETQ. This CDR3 has 15 amino acids. Trimming cost V 5 bases and J 5 bases; bases outside gene matches: 10.

The rearrangement uses TRBV5-1 and TRBJ2-7; TRBD2 matches at 7 bases. The V gene's germline CDR1 is SGHRS and CDR2 YFSETQ. The CDR3 consists of 15 residues. V shed 0 bases, J shed 4 bases, and the junction held 7 bases outside the gene matches. CDR3 region: CASSLAGGSGYEQYV. In DNA form, the CDR3 reads TGCGCCAGCAGCTTGGCCGGCGGGAGTGGGTACGAGCAGTACGTC.

The chain carries TRBV18 and TRBJ1-5; a possible D gene is TRBD1 (6 bases). The germline V gene encodes CDR1 KGHSH and CDR2 LQKENI. The CDR3 loop spans 15 amino acids. Trimming shortened V by 3 bases and J by 2 bases, and 11 bases separated the two germline ends. Written as DNA, the CDR3 is TGTGCCAGCTCACCTCCAGGGGCAGGCAATCAGCCCCAGCATTTT. Its translation is CASSPPGAGNQPQHF.

Worth noting for this clone: Mismatch with germline at one junction end may stem from a read error. The chain uses TRBV7-7 and TRBJ1-1, with D hard to call. Germline loops: CDR1 SSHAT, CDR2 FNYEAQ (reference sequence). This CDR3 spans 13 amino acids. CDR3 sequence reads: CASSLEQNTEAFF. CDR3 nucleotide sequence: TGTGCTAGCAGCTTAGAACAGAACACTGAAGCTTTCTTT. The complete variable domain, with remaining parts taken from reference TRBV7-7 and TRBJ1-1, reads GAGVSQSPRYKVTKRGQDVTLRCDPISSHATLYWYQQALGQGPEFLTYFNYEAQPDKSGLPSDRFSAERPEGSISTLTIQRTEQRDSAMYRCASSLEQNTEAFFGQGTRLTVV.

This chain connects TRBV5-4 to TRBJ2-5; D unresolved. V was cut by 0 bases and J by 3 bases, with 6 bases left in between. The CDR3 is 13 amino acids. Germline V lookup: CDR1 SGHNT, CDR2 YYREEE (reference sequence). The CDR3 region has the DNA TGTGCCAGCAGCTTGGAGCAGGAAGAGACCCAGTACTTC. Encoded protein: CASSLEQEETQYF.

The chain joins TRBV20-1 to TRBJ2-1; possibly TRBD2 for D (6 bases). The length of the CDR3 is 11 residues. V was trimmed by 6 bases and J by 9 bases, leaving 12 bases between them. Germline values: CDR1 DFQATT, CDR2 SNEGSKA (reference sequence). The CDR3 protein is CSAPDYPEQFF. The CDR3 DNA reads as TGCAGTGCCCCGGACTACCCTGAGCAGTTCTTC.